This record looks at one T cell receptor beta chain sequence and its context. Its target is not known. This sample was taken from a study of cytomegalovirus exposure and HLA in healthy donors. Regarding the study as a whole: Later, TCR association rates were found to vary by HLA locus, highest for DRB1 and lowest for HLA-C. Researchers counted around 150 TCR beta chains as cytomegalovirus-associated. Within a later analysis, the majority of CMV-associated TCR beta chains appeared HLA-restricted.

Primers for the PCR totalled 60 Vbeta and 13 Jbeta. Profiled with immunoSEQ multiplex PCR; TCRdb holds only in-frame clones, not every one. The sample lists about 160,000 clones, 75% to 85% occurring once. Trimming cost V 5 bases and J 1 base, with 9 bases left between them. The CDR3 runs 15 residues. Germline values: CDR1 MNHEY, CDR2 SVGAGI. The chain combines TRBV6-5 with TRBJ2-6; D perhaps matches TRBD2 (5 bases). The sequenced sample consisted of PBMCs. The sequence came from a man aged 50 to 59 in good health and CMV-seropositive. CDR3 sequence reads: CASSTGVSGANVLTF. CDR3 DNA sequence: TGTGCCAGCAGTACCGGGGTTTCTGGGGCCAACGTCCTGACTTTC.